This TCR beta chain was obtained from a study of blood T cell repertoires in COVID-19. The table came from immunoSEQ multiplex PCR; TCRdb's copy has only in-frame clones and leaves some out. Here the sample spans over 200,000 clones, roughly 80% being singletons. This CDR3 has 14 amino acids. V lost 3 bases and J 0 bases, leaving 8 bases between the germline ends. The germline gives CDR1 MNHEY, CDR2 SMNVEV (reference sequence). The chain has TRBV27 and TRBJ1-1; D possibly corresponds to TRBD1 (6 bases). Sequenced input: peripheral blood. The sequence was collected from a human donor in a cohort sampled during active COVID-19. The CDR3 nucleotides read TGTGCCAGCAGTTTGGGGGCCCTGAACACTGAAGCTTTCTTT. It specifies CASSLGALNTEAFF.